The sequence of this T cell receptor beta chain was determined in a study of blood T cell repertoires in COVID-19. Study context: Sources were T cells, B-cell-depleted T cells, or PBMCs; the material itself was cDNA or gDNA.

The study assigned cohorts using participant-reported clinical history. Source study methods: Scientists estimated how many nucleated cells there were by amplifying reference gene primers. Assay: immunoSEQ multiplex PCR; the TCRdb copy retains only in-frame clones and omits some. The D gene and trimming were derived from the DNA, and the V and J assignments and clone size from that table. The data contain around 230,000 clones, roughly 90% of them singletons. Germline lookup yields CDR1 LGHDT and CDR2 YNNKEL (reference sequence). The CDR3 covers 12 residues. Trimming cost V 4 bases and J 8 bases; bases outside gene matches: 3.

Sequenced material: PBMCs or T cells enriched from blood (not recorded which). This clonotype originated in a man aged 18 to 29 with acute COVID-19. The chain has TRBV3-1 (or the pseudogene TRBV3-2) and TRBJ2-7, with 9 bases that match TRBD2. CDR3 coding DNA: TGTGCCAGCAGCCCCGGACTAGCGAAGCAGTACTTC. Its protein product is CASSPGLAKQYF.